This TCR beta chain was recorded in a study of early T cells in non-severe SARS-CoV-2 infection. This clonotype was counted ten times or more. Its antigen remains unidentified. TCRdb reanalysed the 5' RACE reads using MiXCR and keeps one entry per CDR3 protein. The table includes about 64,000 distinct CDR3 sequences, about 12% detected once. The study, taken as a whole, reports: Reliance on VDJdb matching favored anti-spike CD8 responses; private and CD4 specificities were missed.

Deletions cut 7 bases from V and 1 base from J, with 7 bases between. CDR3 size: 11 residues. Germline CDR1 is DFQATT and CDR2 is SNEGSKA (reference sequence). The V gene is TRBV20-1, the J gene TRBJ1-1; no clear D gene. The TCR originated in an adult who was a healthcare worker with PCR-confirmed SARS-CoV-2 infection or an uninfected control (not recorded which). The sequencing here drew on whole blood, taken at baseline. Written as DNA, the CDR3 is TGCAGTGGCGGAACGAACACTGAAGCTTTCTTT. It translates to CSGGTNTEAFF.